This T cell receptor beta chain was retrieved from a study of cytomegalovirus exposure and HLA in healthy donors. Findings and caveats of the study: The classifier, whose performance was assessed in both the original and validation cohorts, reportedly diagnosed cytomegalovirus status with high specificity and sensitivity.

The donors were part of the validation cohort of 100 to 150 subjects. That cohort was separate from the first cohort, which comprised roughly 670 subjects. This clone showed up just a few times. Its target is not known. Clones were sequenced by immunoSEQ multiplex PCR, and TCRdb holds only the in-frame ones, with some missing. The sample yields roughly 240,000 clones, more than 75% seen once. Sequencing used PBMCs. The origin of this receptor is a man in his late teens or twenties in good health and CMV-seronegative.

CDR3 sequence: CASSPRGTGYRYTF. DNA of the CDR3: TGTGCCAGCAGCCCCCGCGGGACAGGGTACCGCTACACCTTC. V and J are TRBV6-5 and TRBJ1-2; 9 nucleotides line up with TRBD1. V lost 6 bases to trimming and J lost 9 bases; unmatched junction nucleotides: 11. Looked up from germline, CDR1 is MNHEY and CDR2 is SVGAGI. The CDR3 is 14 amino acids.